The rows below give T cell receptor beta chains drawn from one sample of a study of T cells in Graves' hyperthyroidism and ophthalmopathy. TCRdb fed the multiplex PCR reads into MiXCR, producing one record per CDR3 protein. The sample carries 550,000 to 800,000 distinct CDR3 sequences, around 15% recorded once. Sequences were obtained from blood. The receptor source for this set is a man aged 50-59 years with Graves' hyperthyroidism. Each CDR3 is given with its conserved first and last residue. Fields, in order: V gene, D gene, clone size, J gene, CDR3 DNA, CDR3 protein. A D gene is named only where the DNA matches it firmly. Size is stated for part of the rows, as once, few or many counts, or as a class when the clone is expanded.

V gene: TRBV30; D gene: -; clone size: few; J gene: TRBJ1-2; CDR3 DNA: TGTGCCTGGAGTCTGGCGGTCTATGGCTACACCTTC; CDR3 protein: CAWSLAVYGYTF
V gene: TRBV9; D gene: -; clone size: few; J gene: TRBJ2-1; CDR3 DNA: TGTGCCAGCAGCGTATCCCACCTGATCTCTCAACTCAATGAGCAGTTCTTC; CDR3 protein: CASSVSHLISQLNEQFF
V gene: TRBV29-1; D gene: -; clone size: few; J gene: TRBJ2-7; CDR3 DNA: TGCAGCGGGTCGACAGCGCCGACCTACGAGCAGTACTTC; CDR3 protein: CSGSTAPTYEQYF
V gene: TRBV25-1; D gene: -; clone size: -; J gene: TRBJ1-5; CDR3 DNA: TGTGCCAGCAGTGTAGGGGATGGAGCTTGGGGCAATCAGCCCCAGCATTTT; CDR3 protein: CASSVGDGAWGNQPQHF
V gene: TRBV11-2; D gene: -; clone size: many; J gene: TRBJ2-2; CDR3 DNA: TGTGCCAGTTCTCCGACTAACACCGGGGAGCTGTTTTTT; CDR3 protein: CASSPTNTGELFF
V gene: TRBV19; D gene: -; clone size: many; J gene: TRBJ1-1; CDR3 DNA: TGTGCCAGTAGTATTTCCAGGGAGAACACTGAAGCTTTCTTT; CDR3 protein: CASSISRENTEAFF
V gene: TRBV27; D gene: TRBD1; clone size: -; J gene: TRBJ1-2; CDR3 DNA: TGTGCCAGCAAGACAGGGCCTAACTATGGCTACACCTTC; CDR3 protein: CASKTGPNYGYTF
V gene: TRBV27; D gene: -; clone size: many; J gene: TRBJ2-1; CDR3 DNA: TGTGCCAGCAGTTTATCGGAGGGCTACAATGAGCAGTTCTTC; CDR3 protein: CASSLSEGYNEQFF
V gene: TRBV28; D gene: -; clone size: few; J gene: TRBJ2-6; CDR3 DNA: TGTGCCAGCAGACTTGAGACAGCCGGGGCCAACGTCCTGACTTTC; CDR3 protein: CASRLETAGANVLTF
V gene: TRBV27; D gene: -; clone size: -; J gene: TRBJ2-3; CDR3 DNA: TGTGCCACCCGGCTCTCCCCGGGAGTGGATACGCAGTATTTT; CDR3 protein: CATRLSPGVDTQYF
V gene: TRBV6-2/TRBV6-3; D gene: TRBD2; clone size: -; J gene: TRBJ2-5; CDR3 DNA: TGTGCCAGCAGTTACCCGGGACTAGTCGAGGACGCTCAAGAGACCCAGTACTTC; CDR3 protein: CASSYPGLVEDAQETQYF
V gene: TRBV12-3/TRBV12-4; D gene: TRBD1; clone size: many; J gene: TRBJ1-5; CDR3 DNA: TGTGCCAGCAGCTATGACAGGGTAAATCAGCCCCAGCATTTT; CDR3 protein: CASSYDRVNQPQHF
V gene: TRBV7-9; D gene: -; clone size: -; J gene: TRBJ1-1; CDR3 DNA: TGTGCCAGCAGCTTAGCAGGGGGAGAATCCGAAGCTTTCTTT; CDR3 protein: CASSLAGGESEAFF
V gene: TRBV6-5; D gene: TRBD1; clone size: few; J gene: TRBJ2-3; CDR3 DNA: TGTGCCAGCAGTTACTCGACCGGGACAGGGGCCACAGATACGCAGTATTTT; CDR3 protein: CASSYSTGTGATDTQYF
V gene: TRBV24-1; D gene: -; clone size: many; J gene: TRBJ2-2; CDR3 DNA: TGTGCCACCAGTGAGGACACCGGGGAGCTGTTTTTT; CDR3 protein: CATSEDTGELFF
V gene: TRBV3-1; D gene: TRBD2; clone size: -; J gene: TRBJ2-5; CDR3 DNA: TGTGCCAGCAGCCAAGTTTACGCGGGAGGTTCCCAAGAGACCCAGTACTTC; CDR3 protein: CASSQVYAGGSQETQYF
V gene: TRBV2; D gene: -; clone size: many; J gene: TRBJ2-7; CDR3 DNA: TGTGCCAGCAGTGAGGTCTCGATAGGGGGGATTGGCGAGCAGTACTTC; CDR3 protein: CASSEVSIGGIGEQYF
V gene: TRBV9; D gene: -; clone size: many; J gene: TRBJ2-1; CDR3 DNA: TGTGCCAGCAGCGTCTCCGGGACACTATCCTACAATGAGCAGTTCTTC; CDR3 protein: CASSVSGTLSYNEQFF
V gene: TRBV11-1; D gene: TRBD2; clone size: many; J gene: TRBJ2-3; CDR3 DNA: TGTGCCAGCAGCTTAGTTGCGGGAGCTGATACGCAGTATTTT; CDR3 protein: CASSLVAGADTQYF
V gene: TRBV20-1; D gene: -; clone size: -; J gene: TRBJ2-3; CDR3 DNA: TGCAGTGCTAGACGGGGTGAGGACGTTAGCACAGATACGCAGTATTTT; CDR3 protein: CSARRGEDVSTDTQYF
V gene: TRBV2; D gene: -; clone size: many; J gene: TRBJ2-1; CDR3 DNA: TGTGCCAGCAGTGGCGGACTTCCCCAATCCTACAATGAGCAGTTCTTC; CDR3 protein: CASSGGLPQSYNEQFF
V gene: TRBV19; D gene: TRBD1; clone size: many; J gene: TRBJ1-1; CDR3 DNA: TGTGCCAGTAGTGGCAAGGGACAGTTCGCTGAAGCTTTCTTT; CDR3 protein: CASSGKGQFAEAFF
V gene: TRBV7-9; D gene: -; clone size: few; J gene: TRBJ2-2; CDR3 DNA: TGTGCCAGCAGCTCCGAAGCGGGACAGCTAACCGGGGAGCTGTTTTTT; CDR3 protein: CASSSEAGQLTGELFF
V gene: TRBV12-3/TRBV12-4; D gene: TRBD2; clone size: many; J gene: TRBJ2-2; CDR3 DNA: TGTGCCAGCCGTTGGACTAGCTCCGGGGAGCTGTTTTTT; CDR3 protein: CASRWTSSGELFF
V gene: TRBV27; D gene: TRBD1; clone size: many; J gene: TRBJ2-3; CDR3 DNA: TGTGCCAGCACCTGGACAGGAAGCACAGATACGCAGTATTTT; CDR3 protein: CASTWTGSTDTQYF
V gene: TRBV28; D gene: -; clone size: many; J gene: TRBJ2-1; CDR3 DNA: TGTGCCAGCAGCCCAGGGCGGGCTGAGCAGTTCTTC; CDR3 protein: CASSPGRAEQFF
V gene: TRBV19; D gene: -; clone size: -; J gene: TRBJ2-1; CDR3 DNA: TGTGCCAGTAGTATTTATGGGAATGAGCAGTTCTTC; CDR3 protein: CASSIYGNEQFF
V gene: TRBV3-1; D gene: TRBD1; clone size: -; J gene: TRBJ1-2; CDR3 DNA: TGTGCCAGCAGCCAAGGAGTGGGACAGGGATATGGCTACACCTTC; CDR3 protein: CASSQGVGQGYGYTF
V gene: TRBV10-3; D gene: -; clone size: many; J gene: TRBJ2-1; CDR3 DNA: TGTGCCATCAGTCCAGACGGCTCCTACAATGAGCAGTTCTTC; CDR3 protein: CAISPDGSYNEQFF
V gene: TRBV29-1; D gene: TRBD1; clone size: few; J gene: TRBJ2-3; CDR3 DNA: TGCAGCGTCGAGACAGGGGAATCCACAGATACGCAGTATTTT; CDR3 protein: CSVETGESTDTQYF
V gene: TRBV12-3/TRBV12-4; D gene: TRBD1; clone size: -; J gene: TRBJ1-1; CDR3 DNA: TGTGCCTCTGAGGGGGCCGGTACTGAAGCTTTCTTT; CDR3 protein: CASEGAGTEAFF
V gene: TRBV12-3/TRBV12-4; D gene: -; clone size: many; J gene: TRBJ2-5; CDR3 DNA: TGTGCCAGCAGCTCGCGAAACCAAGAGACCCAGTACTTC; CDR3 protein: CASSSRNQETQYF
V gene: TRBV28; D gene: -; clone size: many; J gene: TRBJ1-4; CDR3 DNA: TGTGCCAGCAGTTCGCCCGGATCCGGTGAAAAACTGTTTTTT; CDR3 protein: CASSSPGSGEKLFF
V gene: TRBV20-1; D gene: TRBD2; clone size: many; J gene: TRBJ2-1; CDR3 DNA: TGCAGTGCTATAACACGGACTAGCGTATTTATCTACAATGAGCAGTTCTTC; CDR3 protein: CSAITRTSVFIYNEQFF
V gene: TRBV7-3; D gene: -; clone size: many; J gene: TRBJ1-1; CDR3 DNA: TGTGCCAGCAGCCCAAATGGGGGGCTTGAAGAAGCTTTCTTT; CDR3 protein: CASSPNGGLEEAFF
V gene: TRBV12-3/TRBV12-4; D gene: -; clone size: many; J gene: TRBJ2-3; CDR3 DNA: TGTGCCAGCAGTCATCTAGCGACCTACACAGATACGCAGTATTTT; CDR3 protein: CASSHLATYTDTQYF
V gene: TRBV20-1; D gene: TRBD2; clone size: -; J gene: TRBJ2-2; CDR3 DNA: TGCAGTGCTAGGGAATCTGCGGGAGCCGGCACCGGGGAGCTGTTTTTT; CDR3 protein: CSARESAGAGTGELFF
V gene: TRBV30; D gene: TRBD1; clone size: many; J gene: TRBJ2-2; CDR3 DNA: TGTGCCTGGAGGACAGGGTCGAACACCGGGGAGCTGTTTTTT; CDR3 protein: CAWRTGSNTGELFF
V gene: TRBV20-1; D gene: TRBD2; clone size: many; J gene: TRBJ2-7; CDR3 DNA: TGCAGTGCCCAGACTAGCGGGAGATCGTACGAGCAGTACTTC; CDR3 protein: CSAQTSGRSYEQYF
V gene: TRBV2; D gene: -; clone size: many; J gene: TRBJ1-1; CDR3 DNA: TGTGCCAGCATCGGCAGGGCGAACACTGAAGCTTTCTTT; CDR3 protein: CASIGRANTEAFF
V gene: TRBV10-1; D gene: -; clone size: -; J gene: TRBJ2-1; CDR3 DNA: TGCGCCAGCAGTGAAGGTTTGGTAGCGGACTACAATGAGCAGTTCTTC; CDR3 protein: CASSEGLVADYNEQFF
V gene: TRBV10-3; D gene: -; clone size: few; J gene: TRBJ2-7; CDR3 DNA: TGTGCCATCAGTGAGGGATTGGGGGAAAGGTACGAGCAGTACTTC; CDR3 protein: CAISEGLGERYEQYF
V gene: TRBV19; D gene: -; clone size: -; J gene: TRBJ2-7; CDR3 DNA: TGTGCCAGTAGTATGACCGGGGACTCCTACGAGCAGTACTTC; CDR3 protein: CASSMTGDSYEQYF
V gene: TRBV5-1; D gene: -; clone size: -; J gene: TRBJ2-2; CDR3 DNA: TGCGCCAGCGGCTTGAACGGGGAGCTGTTTTTT; CDR3 protein: CASGLNGELFF
V gene: TRBV5-4; D gene: -; clone size: few; J gene: TRBJ2-7; CDR3 DNA: TGTGCCAGCAGCTTTAACCGGGAGTCAGCCTACGAGCAGTACTTC; CDR3 protein: CASSFNRESAYEQYF
V gene: TRBV18; D gene: TRBD1; clone size: many; J gene: TRBJ1-1; CDR3 DNA: TGTGCCAGCTCACCGAGGGGACAGGGCCTCACTGAAGCTTTCTTT; CDR3 protein: CASSPRGQGLTEAFF
V gene: TRBV13; D gene: -; clone size: few; J gene: TRBJ1-1; CDR3 DNA: TGTGCCAGCAGCGGGGGGGGGGCGAACACTGAAGCTTTCTTT; CDR3 protein: CASSGGGANTEAFF
V gene: TRBV28; D gene: -; clone size: many; J gene: TRBJ1-3; CDR3 DNA: TGTGCCAGCAGTCTCTCGACCGGCTCTGGAAACACCATATATTTT; CDR3 protein: CASSLSTGSGNTIYF
V gene: TRBV7-6; D gene: -; clone size: many; J gene: TRBJ2-5; CDR3 DNA: TGTGCCAGCAGCCCAAGGGACTTTGAGGAGACCCAGTACTTC; CDR3 protein: CASSPRDFEETQYF
V gene: TRBV12-3/TRBV12-4; D gene: TRBD2; clone size: -; J gene: TRBJ2-2; CDR3 DNA: TGTGCCAGCAGTTCCGGGACTAGCGGGTATACGAACACCGGGGAGCTGTTTTTT; CDR3 protein: CASSSGTSGYTNTGELFF
V gene: TRBV5-1; D gene: TRBD2; clone size: many; J gene: TRBJ2-3; CDR3 DNA: TGCGCCAGCAGCTTGGCCGTGGGAGGGCTAAGCACAGATACGCAGTATTTT; CDR3 protein: CASSLAVGGLSTDTQYF
V gene: TRBV6-2/TRBV6-3; D gene: -; clone size: few; J gene: TRBJ1-2; CDR3 DNA: TGTGCCAGCAGTTACAGGCCAGGGAGTCCTTTGGGCTACACCTTC; CDR3 protein: CASSYRPGSPLGYTF
V gene: TRBV27; D gene: TRBD1; clone size: once; J gene: TRBJ2-2; CDR3 DNA: TGTGCCAGCAGCCACACGGGGACAGGGGTTAACGGGGAGCTGTTTTTT; CDR3 protein: CASSHTGTGVNGELFF
V gene: TRBV20-1; D gene: TRBD1; clone size: -; J gene: TRBJ1-1; CDR3 DNA: TGCAGTGCTAGCAGGACAGGCGCCCCTGAAGCTTTCTTT; CDR3 protein: CSASRTGAPEAFF
V gene: TRBV28; D gene: TRBD2; clone size: many; J gene: TRBJ2-5; CDR3 DNA: TGTGCCAGCAGTTTTGGACTAGCGGGAGTGGAGACCCAGTACTTC; CDR3 protein: CASSFGLAGVETQYF
V gene: TRBV5-1; D gene: -; clone size: -; J gene: TRBJ2-7; CDR3 DNA: TGCGCCAGCAGCTCCATACTTATGGGCGGTTTTTCCTACGAGCAGTACTTC; CDR3 protein: CASSSILMGGFSYEQYF
V gene: TRBV7-2; D gene: TRBD1; clone size: many; J gene: TRBJ1-2; CDR3 DNA: TGTGCCAGCAGCCGAGACAGGGATGGCTACACCTTC; CDR3 protein: CASSRDRDGYTF
V gene: TRBV27; D gene: -; clone size: many; J gene: TRBJ2-7; CDR3 DNA: TGTGCCAGCAGTTGGGGCAGGTCCTACGAGCAGTACTTC; CDR3 protein: CASSWGRSYEQYF
V gene: TRBV9; D gene: -; clone size: -; J gene: TRBJ2-5; CDR3 DNA: TGTGCCAGCAGCGTAGCTGGGCAGGGAGGTGAGGAGACCCAGTACTTC; CDR3 protein: CASSVAGQGGEETQYF